The sample holds many counts of the clone carrying this T cell receptor beta chain. Its antigen is still unknown. TCRdb itself ran the 5' RACE reads through MiXCR, one entry per CDR3 protein. The table records nearly 25,000 distinct CDR3 sequences, approximately 16% of them present only once. Trimming shortened V by 2 bases and J by 0 bases, and 7 bases separated the two germline ends. CDR1 and CDR2 from the germline V gene are MNHEY and SVGEGT. The CDR3 is made up of 14 amino acids. The data stem from a study of CD8 T cells in ankylosing spondylitis. General study points: Ankylosing spondylitis blood appeared to be characterized by a TCR beta motif of roughly eight highly homologous variants.

This sequence was found in a male donor with ankylosing spondylitis or in good health (not recorded which). The sample was blood. The chain uses TRBV6-2 or TRBV6-3 and TRBJ2-5, with D unresolved. The CDR3 loop is CASSYPQYQETQYF. CDR3 bases: TGTGCCAGCAGTTACCCTCAGTACCAAGAGACCCAGTACTTC.